The clone carrying this T cell receptor beta chain was observed a few times. Antigen: not known. CDR1 and CDR2 from the germline V gene are MNHEY and SVGAGI. The V gene lost 8 bases and the J gene lost 3 bases, with 10 bases spanning the gap. The CDR3 sequence is 12 residues long. TCRdb reprocessed the reads with MiXCR, giving one entry per CDR3 protein. The sample consists of 50,000 to 55,000 distinct CDR3 sequences, 15% to 25% of them appearing once. This specimen belongs to a study of T cell repertoires in cytomegalovirus infection. The overall study: Selection of CMV epitopes for the study included recently identified HLA-C-restricted and well-studied HLA-B-restricted ones. Evidence of both CMV infection and a matching HLA type came from public TCR beta signatures. Findings and limits, study-wide: In two of eight donors, the top clonotype was HLA-C-restricted CMV-specific. CMV carriers with the relevant HLA were identified by cumulative public TCR beta family frequency.

The V gene is TRBV6-5, the J gene TRBJ1-1; no definite D call. The material sequenced was CD8+ T cells from cultured PBMCs, taken from culture after CMV antigen stimulation. The TCR sequence derives from a human donor in good health (CMV status not recorded). Some clones in this sample may be carry-over from other donors' samples. Here the CDR3 reads CASLGWDTEAFF. CDR3 nucleotide sequence: TGTGCCAGCCTGGGCTGGGACACTGAAGCTTTCTTT.